A selection of T cell receptor beta chains follows, all from one sample in a study of CD8 T cells in ankylosing spondylitis. TCRdb passed the 5' RACE reads through MiXCR, listing each CDR3 protein once. The sample has about 440,000 distinct CDR3 sequences; 17% are singletons. Material: blood, either unsorted or a sorted T cell fraction (not recorded which). These TCRs come from a male donor with ankylosing spondylitis. Each CDR3 is given with its conserved first and last residue. The size entry is marked missing in some rows and otherwise reads once, few, many or a size class.

.	TRBJ2-5	TRBV6-5	CASSYGGPEGTQYF
few	TRBJ2-4	TRBV5-1	CASSLRTAENIQYF
.	TRBJ2-7	TRBV3-1	CASSQESSGRNEQYF
many	TRBJ1-1	TRBV12-3/TRBV12-4	CASSPGQARNTEAFF
few	TRBJ1-4	TRBV27	CASSFRGEKLFF
once	TRBJ2-7	TRBV7-8	CASSLEGPRMGQYF
.	TRBJ1-2	TRBV25-1	CASSEWGRTTGYTF
.	TRBJ2-7	TRBV3-1	CASSQEQVATYEQYF
few	TRBJ2-1	TRBV20-1	CSARDRGQGLDNEQFF
many	TRBJ2-1	TRBV4-1	CASSQELGRRNNEQFF
few	TRBJ2-2	TRBV12-3/TRBV12-4	CASSLAGLLGGGTGELFF
few	TRBJ2-7	TRBV11-2	CASSLKLAGTETYEQYF
.	TRBJ1-2	TRBV25-1	CASSEGGALGYTF
few	TRBJ1-1	TRBV15	CATSRDPGQGGTEAFF
.	TRBJ1-2	TRBV2	CASTLRTVYGYTF
few	TRBJ1-5	TRBV6-1	CASRGSRQSNQPQHF
few	TRBJ2-7	TRBV12-3/TRBV12-4	CASSLGLARRPTYEQYF
.	TRBJ1-4	TRBV6-1	CASSERSARFGSNEKLFF
.	TRBJ2-2	TRBV2	CASSAGQYTGELFF
few	TRBJ2-1	TRBV3-1	CASSQGGTSGINEQFF
few	TRBJ2-2	TRBV5-5	CASSLIPFGTNTGELFF
.	TRBJ2-7	TRBV12-3/TRBV12-4	CASSLGKTATYYEQYF
many	TRBJ2-1	TRBV25-1	CASSEWWTGGYSYNEQFF
.	TRBJ1-2	TRBV19	CASSHQGSGYGYTF
.	TRBJ2-7	TRBV6-1	CASRPKGTGSYEQYF
.	TRBJ1-1	TRBV2	CASSENRRMGATEAFF
few	TRBJ1-5	TRBV9	CASSVARTEGANQPQHF
.	TRBJ1-1	TRBV7-2	CASSYSGQRNTEAFF
few	TRBJ1-6	TRBV6-5	CASSSPRLGEGSPLHF
few	TRBJ2-7	TRBV5-6	CASSLRILFYEQYF
.	TRBJ2-5	TRBV18	CASSHPESGQETQYF
many	TRBJ2-1	TRBV20-1	CSGEREINEQFF
.	TRBJ1-5	TRBV18	CASSGGQGFRYEQPQHF
few	TRBJ2-3	TRBV4-3	CASSQDLASTDTQYF
.	TRBJ2-3	TRBV7-8	CASSLGRASTDTQYF
few	TRBJ1-4	TRBV5-1	CASSLGFFWAEKLFF
.	TRBJ2-1	TRBV20-1	CSARWLGGYNEQFF
once	TRBJ2-3	TRBV15	CATSGDRVWSMNTQYF
.	TRBJ2-2	TRBV5-1	CASSLLLAGETGELFF
.	TRBJ2-1	TRBV2	CARSGTGGNEQFF
few	TRBJ2-7	TRBV20-1	CSARPGRNYEQYF
.	TRBJ2-1	TRBV7-8	CASSLGPVLGEQFF
few	TRBJ1-1	TRBV20-1	CSARGDSINTEAFF
many	TRBJ1-5	TRBV5-1	CASSLGTKGQPQHF
many	TRBJ2-1	TRBV27	CASSSSGGTYNEQFF
few	TRBJ2-3	TRBV9	CASSVTGTATDTQYF
few	TRBJ1-3	TRBV5-1	CASSLVGGSGNTIYF
few	TRBJ1-2	TRBV6-1	CASTRRGAGYGYTF
few	TRBJ2-5	TRBV27	CASKRLAGAPIQETQYF
.	TRBJ2-1	TRBV5-1	CASSLVGPGGNEQFF
.	TRBJ1-1	TRBV3-1	CASSQGPREAFF
once	TRBJ1-1	TRBV19	CASGQQGATEAFF
.	TRBJ2-7	TRBV3-1	CASSRPGGSYEQYF
few	TRBJ2-1	TRBV28	CASSLGSRGGEQFF
few	TRBJ2-6	TRBV4-1	CASRIAGSGANVLTF